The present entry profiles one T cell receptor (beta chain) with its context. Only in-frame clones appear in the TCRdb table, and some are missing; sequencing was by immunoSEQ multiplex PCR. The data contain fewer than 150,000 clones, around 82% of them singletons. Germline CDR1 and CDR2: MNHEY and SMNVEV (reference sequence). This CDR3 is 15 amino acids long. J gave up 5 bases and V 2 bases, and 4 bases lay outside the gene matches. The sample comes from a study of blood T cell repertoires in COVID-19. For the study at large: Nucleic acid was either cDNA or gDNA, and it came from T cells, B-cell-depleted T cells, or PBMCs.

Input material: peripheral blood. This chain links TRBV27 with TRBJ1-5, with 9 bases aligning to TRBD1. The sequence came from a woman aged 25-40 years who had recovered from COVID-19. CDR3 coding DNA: TGTGCCAGCAGTTTAGGACAGGGGTTCTATCAGCCCCAGCATTTT. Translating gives CASSLGQGFYQPQHF.